These 13 T cell receptor beta chains share one sample of origin, sequenced in a study of vaccination and CD4 T cells after COVID-19 (dated by TCRdb to between 2022 and 2023). Library creation used PCR. Data came from an Illumina iSeq 100. TCR sequencing of DNA from cultured CD4+ T cells used the Oncomine TCR Beta short-read assay at the Johns Hopkins FTIC core. TCRdb itself trimmed the public reads at Q25 with fastp, ran MiXCR and retained productive beta chains. All rows with the same CDR3 protein become a single entry with the most common DNA and genes. Present in this sample are around 16,000 distinct CDR3 sequences, 52% of which were seen just once. More than 3% of the sample lies in the top ten. What these receptors recognize is not known. The treatment or condition label, read with the paper, signifies: roughly 10-day PBMC culture with coronavirus spike peptide pools or control peptides (ViraFEST assay).

The sample in question was CD4+ T cells from blood, cultured in vitro, obtained before SARS-CoV-2 vaccination. The origin of the receptors is a human donor who had recovered from COVID-19.

This chain links TRBV19 with TRBJ1-1, with no clear D. V lost 2 bases and J 2 bases, leaving 12 bases between the germline ends. This CDR3 contains 15 residues. The germline CDR1 and CDR2 sequences are LNHDA and SQIVND (reference sequence). CDR3: CASSITRVGNTEAFF. As DNA, the CDR3 is TGTGCCAGTAGTATAACCCGGGTAGGCAACACTGAAGCTTTCTTT.

This clonotype appeared a few times. This sequence joins TRBV27 and TRBJ1-2; D is ambiguous. The germline CDR1 and CDR2 sequences are MNHEY and SMNVEV (reference sequence). The CDR3 runs 13 residues. The germline V and J ends were trimmed by 3 bases and 2 bases, with 7 bases remaining between them. CDR3 residues: CASSFKGNYGYTF. In DNA, the CDR3 is TGTGCCAGCAGTTTTAAAGGAAACTATGGCTACACCTTC.

This chain uses TRBV7-9 with TRBJ2-1; 10 bases match TRBD2. Germline CDR1 reads SEHNR; CDR2 reads FQNEAQ (reference sequence). The CDR3 runs to 17 residues. Losses at the gene ends were 1 base for V and 3 bases for J; bases not matched to a gene: 6. In DNA form, the CDR3 reads TGTGCCAGCAGCTTAGGGGGCCTAGCGGGAGTCTACAATGAGCAGTTCTTC. This encodes CASSLGGLAGVYNEQFF. The full variable domain, with the rest looked up from reference TRBV7-9 and TRBJ2-1, is DTGVSQNPRHKITKRGQNVTFRCDPISEHNRLYWYRQTLGQGPEFLTYFQNEAQLEKSRLLSDRFSAERPKGSFSTLEIQRTEQGDSAMYLCASSLGGLAGVYNEQFFGPGTRLTVL.

The rearrangement uses TRBV4-1 and TRBJ2-7; D uncertain. Deletions cut 1 base from V and 3 bases from J, with 13 bases between. The CDR3 is made up of 15 amino acids. Germline V gene sequence: CDR1 MGHRA, CDR2 YSYEKL. CDR3 protein: CASSQGFETVYEQYF. The CDR3 bases are TGCGCCAGCAGCCAAGGGTTCGAGACGGTCTACGAGCAGTACTTC.

This clonotype appeared a few times. The genes are TRBV6-1 and TRBJ1-2, with D tentatively TRBD1 (5 bases). CDR3 length equals 13 residues. Germline CDR1 reads MNHNS; CDR2 reads SASEGT. V was shortened by 6 bases and J by 0 bases, with 8 bases between the two germline ends. CDR3 bases: TGTGCCAGCAGAGCGACAGCTAACTATGGCTACACCTTC. It encodes CASRATANYGYTF.

The chain carries TRBV20-1 and TRBJ2-2; TRBD2 aligns across 12 bases. The CDR3 length is 14 residues. The junction had 3 bases not matched to a gene; V was cut back by 3 bases and J by 7 bases. The germline V gene encodes CDR1 DFQATT and CDR2 SNEGSKA (reference sequence). The CDR3 DNA sequence: TGCAGTGCTAGGACTAGCGGGAGAGGCGGGGAGCTGTTTTTT. Amino acids: CSARTSGRGGELFF.

The chain employs TRBV20-1 and TRBJ2-5; the D is unclear. CDR3 length: 12 residues. V dropped 3 bases and J dropped 7 bases, with 12 bases sitting between them. Looked up from germline, CDR1 is DFQATT and CDR2 is SNEGSKA (reference sequence). The CDR3 sequence: CSARELLGTQYF. The CDR3 DNA reads TGCAGTGCTAGGGAGCTTTTAGGGACCCAGTACTTC.

The table lists this clonotype with a few counts. The chain links TRBV6-2 or TRBV6-3 to TRBJ2-5, with TRBD2 identical over 10 bases. The CDR3 length is 16 residues. The V segment lost 2 bases and the J segment 3 bases; nucleotides outside the gene matches: 6. Germline V gene lookup returns CDR1 MNHEY and CDR2 SVGEGT. The CDR3 reads CASSYVLAGVKETQYF. For the CDR3, the DNA is TGTGCCAGCAGTTACGTCCTAGCGGGGGTCAAAGAGACCCAGTACTTC.

In this sample, this clonotype turned up once. The CDR3 loop is CASSPRQGSSPLHF. CDR3 DNA: TGTGCCAGCAGCCCCCGACAGGGGAGTTCACCCCTCCACTTT. The chain recombines TRBV11-2 with TRBJ1-6, with 8 bases fitting TRBD1. The CDR3 has 14 residues. Germline values: CDR1 SGHAT, CDR2 FQNNGV. J was trimmed by 9 bases and V by 5 bases; bases with no gene match: 6. The whole variable domain, filled in from reference TRBV11-2 and TRBJ1-6, reads EAGVAQSPRYKIIEKRQSVAFWCNPISGHATLYWYQQILGQGPKLLIQFQNNGVVDDSQLPKDRFSAERLKGVDSTLKIQPAKLEDSAVYLCASSPRQGSSPLHFGNGTRLTVT.

V gene TRBV27 combines with J gene TRBJ1-1, with D unresolved. The CDR3 runs 13 residues. Looked up from germline, CDR1 is MNHEY and CDR2 is SMNVEV (reference sequence). Trimming pared 8 bases from V and 0 bases from J, leaving 10 bases between. CDR3 bases: TGTGCCAGCGCCACATTAATGAACACTGAAGCTTTCTTT. The encoded protein is CASATLMNTEAFF.

This clonotype was recorded a few times. This sequence joins TRBV7-8 and TRBJ2-3; D is unclear. V was trimmed by 2 bases and J by 4 bases, leaving 7 bases between them. The germline gives CDR1 SGHVS, CDR2 FQNEAQ. CDR3 length: 13 amino acids. The CDR3 region has the DNA TGTGCCAGCAGCTTACCCGGAGCAGATACGCAGTATTTT. This translates into CASSLPGADTQYF.

The genes are TRBV5-5 and TRBJ1-5, with 9 bases matching TRBD1. CDR1 is SGHKS, CDR2 YYEKEE, per germline (reference sequence). V gave up 4 bases and J gave up 4 bases; unmatched junction bases: 6. CDR3 size: 15 residues. The chain's CDR3 is CASSAMTGGNQPQHF. The DNA for the CDR3 is TGTGCCAGCAGCGCGATGACAGGGGGTAATCAGCCCCAGCATTTT.

The chain joins TRBV5-4 to TRBJ2-2; maybe TRBD1 (6 bases). The CDR3 runs to 14 residues. Trimming took 4 bases from V and 1 from J, leaving 8 bases between them. Germline CDR1 reads SGHNT; CDR2 reads YYREEE (reference sequence). The CDR3 DNA reads as TGTGCCAGCAGCGAGGGACAGAACACCGGGGAGCTGTTTTTT. This codes for CASSEGQNTGELFF.